Listed below are T cell receptor beta chains from one sample, sequenced in a study of cytomegalovirus exposure and HLA in healthy donors. TCRdb's copy holds only in-frame clones and misses some; the assay was immunoSEQ multiplex PCR. The sample holds under 200,000 clones, around 80% seen once. The sequenced material came from PBMCs. These receptors all stem from a woman aged 50 to 60 in good health and CMV-seronegative. Both conserved end residues are part of each CDR3. The D gene is left open where the match is weak. Clone size is given for some rows only: seen once, a few or many times, or a class if the clone is expanded.

j_call v_call d_call clone_size cdr3_aa cdr3_nt
TRBJ2-5 TRBV30 TRBD2 . CAWSSTRGGRETQYF TGTGCCTGGTCCTCAACTCGGGGGGGCCGGGAGACCCAGTACTTC
TRBJ2-7 TRBV6-1 TRBD1 . CASLSGNRGPDEQYF TGTGCCAGCCTTAGCGGAAACAGGGGGCCCGACGAGCAGTACTTC
TRBJ2-1 TRBV2 . . CASSWGDTSYNEQFF TGTGCCAGCAGTTGGGGAGACACCTCCTACAATGAGCAGTTCTTC
TRBJ2-5 TRBV7-9 TRBD2 . CASSQRGSGRGETQYF TGTGCCAGCAGCCAGCGGGGTAGCGGGAGAGGAGAGACCCAGTACTTC
TRBJ2-1 TRBV7-2 TRBD2 . CASSLGGLAVRSYNEQFF TGTGCCAGCAGCTTAGGTGGGCTAGCGGTACGCTCCTACAATGAGCAGTTCTTC
TRBJ2-2 TRBV28 . . CASSFGGTPWAGELFF TGTGCCAGCAGTTTTGGAGGGACCCCGTGGGCCGGGGAGCTGTTTTTT
TRBJ2-3 TRBV20-1 . . CSLGDTQYF TGCAGTCTGGGCGATACGCAGTATTTT
TRBJ2-1 TRBV7-3 . . CSSSSRVTSYNEQFF TGTTCCAGCAGCTCCCGGGTCACCTCCTACAATGAGCAGTTCTTC
TRBJ1-1 TRBV10-1 TRBD1 . CASSATGPNTEAFF TGCGCCAGCAGCGCGACAGGGCCGAACACTGAAGCTTTCTTT
TRBJ1-2 TRBV7-9 TRBD1 . CASSFTGGDLYGYTF TGTGCCAGCAGCTTTACAGGGGGCGACCTCTATGGCTACACCTTC
TRBJ1-6 TRBV19 TRBD1 . CASGPGQGGSYNSPLHF TGTGCCAGTGGGCCCGGACAGGGGGGCTCCTATAATTCACCCCTCCACTTT
TRBJ2-2 TRBV21-1 . . CATHRRPGQVEELFF TGTGCCACCCATCGTCGGCCGGGACAGGTCGAGGAGCTGTTTTTT
TRBJ1-5 TRBV28 . few CASREGHSQPQHF TGTGCCAGCAGGGAGGGGCACAGTCAGCCCCAGCATTTT
TRBJ1-4 TRBV18 TRBD1 once CASSPLTGEGGEKLFF TGTGCCAGCTCACCACTAACAGGGGAAGGTGGTGAAAAACTGTTTTTT
TRBJ2-7 TRBV6-1 . . CASSEGLLSYEQYF TGTGCCAGCAGTGAAGGACTCCTTTCCTACGAGCAGTACTTC
TRBJ2-2 TRBV6-5 . few CASTKRGSGELFF TGTGCCAGCACCAAAAGAGGGTCCGGGGAGCTGTTTTTT
TRBJ2-3 TRBV7-2 . . CASSLYFVDTQYF TGTGCCAGCAGCTTATACTTTGTGGATACGCAGTATTTT
TRBJ2-7 TRBV7-9 TRBD1 . CSSSWGGRDRGNEQYF TGTTCCAGCAGCTGGGGTGGAAGGGACAGGGGGAATGAGCAGTACTTC
TRBJ2-1 TRBV6-4 TRBD2 . CASSDRTSGTYNEQFF TGTGCCAGCAGTGACCGTACTAGCGGGACCTACAATGAGCAGTTCTTC
TRBJ2-5 TRBV7-9 TRBD1 . CSSSSRQGVAETQYF TGTTCCAGCAGTTCCAGACAGGGGGTTGCGGAGACCCAGTACTTC
TRBJ1-1 TRBV7-2 . . CASSSGGGHTEAFF TGTGCCAGCAGCTCGGGGGGGGGTCACACTGAAGCTTTCTTT
TRBJ2-5 TRBV9 . . CASSVGGRRGPETQYF TGTGCCAGCAGCGTGGGGGGCAGGCGGGGGCCAGAGACCCAGTACTTC
TRBJ2-7 TRBV10-1 TRBD2 . CASSEGTSGSYEQYF TGCGCCAGCAGTGAAGGGACTAGCGGGAGCTACGAGCAGTACTTC
TRBJ1-5 TRBV19 . . CASSFLAGERNQPQHF .
TRBJ2-5 TRBV19 TRBD1 few CASSPGQGGETQYF TGTGCCAGTAGTCCAGGACAGGGTGGCGAGACCCAGTACTTC
TRBJ1-4 TRBV2 . . CASSPQGLTNEKLFF TGTGCCAGCAGCCCACAGGGATTGACTAATGAAAAACTGTTTTTT
TRBJ2-1 TRBV5-1 . few CASSFPQGNEQFF TGCGCCAGCAGCTTCCCCCAGGGCAATGAGCAGTTCTTC
TRBJ1-1 TRBV30 . once CAWSVAGNTEAFF TGTGCCTGGAGTGTAGCGGGGAACACTGAAGCTTTCTTT
TRBJ2-3 TRBV19 TRBD2 . CASNGAGGGDTQYF TGTGCCAGTAACGGTGCGGGAGGGGGGGATACGCAGTATTTT
TRBJ2-7 TRBV29-1 TRBD1 . CSVPGQGYEQYF TGCAGCGTCCCCGGACAGGGTTACGAGCAGTACTTC
TRBJ2-2 TRBV15 TRBD1 . CATSPGQGPGTGELFF TGTGCCACCAGCCCCGGACAGGGACCGGGCACCGGGGAGCTGTTTTTT
TRBJ1-5 TRBV19 . . CASSPTPGSNQPQHF TGTGCCAGTAGTCCCACACCGGGGAGCAATCAGCCCCAGCATTTT
TRBJ1-3 TRBV2 . . CASRDNLFGNTIYF TGTGCCAGCAGGGACAACCTTTTTGGAAACACCATATATTTT
TRBJ1-4 TRBV2 . . CASTYSATNEKLFF TGTGCCAGCACTTATTCGGCAACTAATGAAAAACTGTTTTTT
TRBJ1-3 TRBV4-3 . few CASSQDNSRNTIYF TGCGCCAGCAGCCAAGATAACAGTAGAAACACCATATATTTT
TRBJ2-3 TRBV5-1 . . CASSLQEYTDTQYF TGCGCCAGCAGCTTACAAGAATACACAGATACGCAGTATTTT
TRBJ1-1 TRBV10-1 . . CASSESGQGNTEAFF TGCGCCAGCAGTGAGTCGGGCCAGGGAAACACTGAAGCTTTCTTT
TRBJ2-7 TRBV4-3 TRBD2 . CASSQELAGAHYEQYF TGCGCCAGCAGCCAAGAACTAGCGGGGGCCCACTACGAGCAGTACTTC
TRBJ2-3 TRBV9 . . CASSVEGGADTQYF TGTGCCAGCAGCGTAGAAGGAGGGGCAGATACGCAGTATTTT
TRBJ2-7 TRBV29-1 TRBD2 . CSASSGSSYEQYF TGCAGCGCTTCTAGCGGGAGCTCCTACGAGCAGTACTTC
TRBJ2-2 TRBV29-1 TRBD1 . CSVDDRARTGELFF TGCAGCGTTGACGACAGGGCACGAACCGGGGAGCTGTTTTTT
TRBJ2-1 TRBV11-1 . . CASSRGFNEQFF TGTGCCAGCAGCAGGGGGTTCAATGAGCAGTTCTTC
TRBJ1-4 TRBV7-9 . . CASSYDRLEPRKLFF TGTGCCAGCAGCTACGACAGGTTAGAGCCCCGAAAACTGTTTTTT
TRBJ1-1 TRBV18 . . CASSPSRTENTEAFF TGTGCCAGCTCACCATCAAGGACAGAGAACACTGAAGCTTTCTTT
TRBJ1-6 TRBV6-5 . . CASSWDTYNSPLHF TGTGCCAGCAGTTGGGACACCTATAATTCACCCCTCCACTTT
TRBJ1-6 TRBV6-1 . . CASSIQAYNSPLHF TGTGCCAGCAGCATACAGGCTTATAATTCACCCCTCCACTTT
TRBJ2-3 TRBV7-2 TRBD2 . CASAVGGSVDTQYF TGTGCCAGTGCGGTGGGGGGGAGCGTAGATACGCAGTATTTT
TRBJ2-2 TRBV6-1 TRBD2 . CASRRLAGTGELFF TGTGCCAGCCGAAGGCTAGCGGGCACCGGGGAGCTGTTTTTT
TRBJ1-6 TRBV5-5 TRBD1 . CASSHGTANSPLHF TGTGCCAGCAGCCACGGGACAGCAAATTCACCCCTCCACTTT
TRBJ2-7 TRBV7-2 . . CASSTGQWSEQYF TGTGCCAGCAGCACTGGACAGTGGTCCGAGCAGTACTTC
TRBJ2-3 TRBV11-3 . once CASSLGRGDIDTQYF TGTGCCAGCAGCTTAGGCAGGGGGGATATAGATACGCAGTATTTT
TRBJ2-1 TRBV30 . . CAWRDTREQFF TGTGCCTGGAGGGATACCAGGGAGCAGTTCTTC
TRBJ1-5 TRBV2 . . CASSVGDAQPQHF TGTGCCAGCAGTGTAGGGGATGCTCAGCCCCAGCATTTT
TRBJ2-5 TRBV7-2 . . CASSLAGQIIETQYF TGTGCCAGCAGCTTAGCTGGACAGATTATAGAGACCCAGTACTTC
TRBJ1-5 TRBV6-4 . . CASSTLPSGRDTQHF TGTGCCAGCAGTACACTACCCTCCGGCCGAGATACGCAGCATTTT
TRBJ1-2 TRBV4-1 . . CASSHHGGIYGYTF TGCGCCAGCAGCCACCATGGAGGGATCTATGGCTACACCTTC
TRBJ2-5 TRBV21-1 . . CASSKERDRGIHQETQYF TGTGCCAGCAGCAAAGAGAGGGACAGGGGTATCCACCAAGAGACCCAGTACTTC
TRBJ2-1 TRBV18 . . CASSPRTGTDNEQFF TGTGCCAGCTCACCACGAACGGGAACGGACAATGAGCAGTTCTTC
TRBJ1-2 TRBV28 TRBD1 . CASSLSNRGAGGYTF TGTGCCAGCAGTTTAAGCAACAGGGGTGCCGGGGGCTACACCTTC
TRBJ1-6 TRBV18 . . CASSPGADNSPLHF TGTGCCAGCTCACCCGGAGCGGATAATTCACCCCTCCACTTT